This entry is about one T cell receptor (beta chain). Its antigen is as yet unknown. This entry is derived from a study of shared clonotypes between healthy human individuals. This CDR3 comprises 14 residues. Looked up from germline, CDR1 is GTSNPN and CDR2 is SVGIG (reference sequence). Trimming took 2 bases from V and 4 from J, leaving 14 bases between them. Caucasian adults residing in Nashville, Tennessee made up all the donors. In the original workflow: Quality scores were absent from the junction-only immunoSEQ sequences, so filtering differed. Sequencing was performed with immunoSEQ multiplex PCR; in TCRdb, only in-frame clones are kept and a portion is missing. V and J calls and clone size follow that table, whereas D and trimming were derived from the DNA. The repertoire holds over 2 million clones, with approximately 95% as singletons. Overall study results and limits: Relative to memory subsets, naive subsets generally showed larger estimated richness. Genetic and exposure-history diversity was limited by the small donor number.

The receptor was isolated from a man aged 18 to 30 in good health. Material for sequencing was naive CD4+ T cells sorted from blood. Subset noted: CD45RA+ positively selected. V gene TRBV30 combines with J gene TRBJ1-1; no definite D call. The DNA for the CDR3 is TGTGCCTGGAGTTTAGGGAATGGTGGCACTGAAGCTTTCTTT. This gives the protein CAWSLGNGGTEAFF.